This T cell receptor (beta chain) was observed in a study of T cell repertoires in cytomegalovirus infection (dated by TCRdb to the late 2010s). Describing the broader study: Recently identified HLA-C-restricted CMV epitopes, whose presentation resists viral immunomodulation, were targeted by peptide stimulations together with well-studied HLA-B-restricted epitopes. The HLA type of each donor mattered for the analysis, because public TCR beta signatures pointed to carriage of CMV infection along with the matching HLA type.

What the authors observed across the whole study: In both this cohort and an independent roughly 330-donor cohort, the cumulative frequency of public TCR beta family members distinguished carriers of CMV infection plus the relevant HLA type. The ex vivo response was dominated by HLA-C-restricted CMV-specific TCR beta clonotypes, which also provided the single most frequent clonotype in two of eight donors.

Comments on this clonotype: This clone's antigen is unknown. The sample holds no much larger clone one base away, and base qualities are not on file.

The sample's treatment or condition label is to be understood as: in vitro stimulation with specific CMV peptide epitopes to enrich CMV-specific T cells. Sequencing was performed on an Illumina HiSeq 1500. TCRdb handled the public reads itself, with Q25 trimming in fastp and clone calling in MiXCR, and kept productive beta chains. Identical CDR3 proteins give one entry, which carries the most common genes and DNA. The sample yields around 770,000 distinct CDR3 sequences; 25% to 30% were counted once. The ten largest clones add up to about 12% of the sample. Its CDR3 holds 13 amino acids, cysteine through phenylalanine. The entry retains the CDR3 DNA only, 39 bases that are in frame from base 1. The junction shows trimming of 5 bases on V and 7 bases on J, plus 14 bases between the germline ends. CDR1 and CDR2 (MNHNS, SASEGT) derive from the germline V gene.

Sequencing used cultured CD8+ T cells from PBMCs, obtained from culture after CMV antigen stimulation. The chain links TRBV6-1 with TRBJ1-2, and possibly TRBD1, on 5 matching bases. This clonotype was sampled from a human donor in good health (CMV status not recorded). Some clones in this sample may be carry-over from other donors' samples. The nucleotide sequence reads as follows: TGTGCCAGCAGTTTCGACAGCATGGGTGGCTACACCTTC. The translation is CASSFDSMGGYTF.